These T cell receptor beta chains were read from a single sample in a study of cytomegalovirus exposure and HLA in healthy donors. Sequenced by immunoSEQ multiplex PCR; TCRdb stores in-frame clones only, minus some. Among approximately 46,000 clones listed, 70% to 80% were seen once. The material sequenced was PBMCs. The receptors shown here come from a man aged 30 to 39 in good health and CMV-seronegative. Both conserved end residues are part of each CDR3. The D gene is left open where the match is weak. The size of a clone is reported for some rows only, either as once, few or many, or as a class for expanded clones.

TRBV6-5,.,TRBJ1-5,.,TGTGCCAGCAGTTCAAACTTGGGAGGTCAGCCCCAGCATTTT,CASSSNLGGQPQHF
TRBV7-9,once,TRBJ1-2,.,TGTGCCAGCAGCTTAGGAGGAGGGGAGGCCGGCTACACCTTC,CASSLGGGEAGYTF
TRBV5-4,.,TRBJ1-4,TRBD1,TGTGCCAGCAGCTTGGGACAGGGTAATGAAAAACTGTTTTTT,CASSLGQGNEKLFF
TRBV11-2,.,TRBJ2-2,TRBD2,TGTGCCAGCAGCTCCTCTGCGGGAGCGAACACCGGGGAGCTGTTTTTT,CASSSSAGANTGELFF
TRBV2,once,TRBJ1-5,.,TGTGCCAGCGGCCTGATGGTTGGCAATCAGCCCCAGCATTTT,CASGLMVGNQPQHF
TRBV9,.,TRBJ2-7,.,TGTGCCAGCAGCGTTCCGAGGCGGCCGTCCTACGAGCAGTACTTC,CASSVPRRPSYEQYF
TRBV27,few,TRBJ2-6,TRBD1,TGTGCCAGCAGTTTATGGGCCAGGGGGCTATCTGGGGCCAACGTCCTGACTTTC,CASSLWARGLSGANVLTF
TRBV18,.,TRBJ1-1,.,TGTGCCAGCTCACCACCGTTCCAGGGCTCCGAAGCTTTCTTT,CASSPPFQGSEAFF
TRBV5-6,.,TRBJ2-3,.,TGTGCCAGCAGCCGGGGGGATACGCAGTATTTT,CASSRGDTQYF
TRBV15,.,TRBJ2-5,TRBD2,TGTGCCACCAGCAGAGCTGGACTAGCGGGAGGAGGGGAGACCCAGTACTTC,CATSRAGLAGGGETQYF
TRBV1,.,TRBJ2-4,.,TGCACCAGCAGCCAAGAAGAGAACAGGGATCAGGAAAACATTCAGTACTTC,CTSSQEENRDQENIQYF
TRBV29-1,.,TRBJ2-7,.,TGCAGCGTTTTACTAGTACGGTCCCCTTACGAGCAGTACTTC,CSVLLVRSPYEQYF
TRBV2,.,TRBJ1-5,.,TGTGCCAGCAGTGTCATCAGGAATCAGCCCCAGCATTTT,CASSVIRNQPQHF
TRBV5-1,.,TRBJ2-7,TRBD1,TGCGCCAGCAGCTCCGGGACAGGCGCCTACGAGCAGTACTTC,CASSSGTGAYEQYF
TRBV27,once,TRBJ2-1,.,TGTGCCAGCAGTGGAGAATACAACAATGAGCAGTTCTTC,CASSGEYNNEQFF
TRBV18,.,TRBJ2-1,TRBD1,TGTGCCAGCTCGCCCGGGACAGGGGGCCATGAGCAGTTCTTC,CASSPGTGGHEQFF
TRBV5-4,.,TRBJ2-1,.,TGTGCCAGCAGCCCTGGTAGTCTCCCTATGAATGAGCAGTTCTTC,CASSPGSLPMNEQFF
TRBV30,few,TRBJ1-5,.,TGTGCCTGGAGTGTACGTCTAGGTTTCAGCAATCAGCACCAGCATTTT,CAWSVRLGFSNQHQHF
TRBV7-6,few,TRBJ2-7,.,TGTGCCAGCAGCCGTGGGGGCGACTCCTACGAGCAGTACTTC,CASSRGGDSYEQYF
TRBV30,few,TRBJ2-3,.,TGTGCCTGGAGCTGGTGCGGGGATACGCAGTATTTT,CAWSWCGDTQYF
TRBV2,few,TRBJ2-1,TRBD1,TGTGCCAGCAGTGGACAGGGTAACTACAATGAGCAGTTCTTC,CASSGQGNYNEQFF
TRBV30,.,TRBJ2-2,TRBD2,TGTGCCTGGGCTCCGGGACTAGGGGATACCGGGGAGCTGTTTTTT,CAWAPGLGDTGELFF
TRBV10-3,.,TRBJ2-5,TRBD2,TGTGCCATCAGCCTCCGGGAGGGCCGGGAGACCCAGTACTTC,CAISLREGRETQYF